The entry that follows covers one T cell receptor (beta chain) sequence. Trimming took off 4 bases at V and 1 base at J, with 6 bases between the two ends. CDR3 length: 13 residues. Germline-derived CDR1 and CDR2 are WNHNN and SYGVQD (reference sequence). Treatment given: preoperative locoregional IRX-2 cytokine immunotherapy. Preoperative locoregional IRX-2 cytokine immunotherapy was tested in the phase Ib source study. This sample stems from a study of preoperative IRX-2 immunotherapy in early breast cancer. Some clones are missing from TCRdb's copy, which holds only in-frame ones; the method was immunoSEQ multiplex PCR. Of 28,000 or so clones in the sample, around 91% were seen once.

This sequence originates from a human donor with breast cancer. This specimen was collected from a patient treated with IRX-2 immunotherapy. The chain recombines TRBV10-1 with TRBJ2-3; tentatively, D is TRBD1 (5 bases). CDR3 nucleotide sequence: TGCGCCAGCAGTGGGGGCGGCACAGATACGCAGTATTTT. Translation gives CASSGGGTDTQYF.